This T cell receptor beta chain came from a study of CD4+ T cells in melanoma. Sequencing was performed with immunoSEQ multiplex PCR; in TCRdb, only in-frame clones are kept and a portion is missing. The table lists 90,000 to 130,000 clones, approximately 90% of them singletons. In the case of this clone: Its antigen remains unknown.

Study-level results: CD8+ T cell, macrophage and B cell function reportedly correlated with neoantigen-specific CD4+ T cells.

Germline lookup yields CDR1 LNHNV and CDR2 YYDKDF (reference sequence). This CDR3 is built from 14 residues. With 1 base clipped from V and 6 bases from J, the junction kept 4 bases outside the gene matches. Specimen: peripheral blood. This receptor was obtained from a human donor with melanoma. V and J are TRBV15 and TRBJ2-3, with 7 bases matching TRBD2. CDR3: CATSRGTRADTQYF. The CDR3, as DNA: TGTGCCACCAGCAGAGGGACTAGAGCCGATACGCAGTATTTT. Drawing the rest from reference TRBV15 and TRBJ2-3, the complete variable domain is DAMVIQNPRYQVTQFGKPVTLSCSQTLNHNVMYWYQQKSSQAPKLLFHYYDKDFNNEADTPDNFQSRRPNTSFCFLDIRSPGLGDTAMYLCATSRGTRADTQYFGPGTRLTVL.